This TCR beta chain emerged from a study of blood T cell repertoires in COVID-19. Study-level background: Samples representing acute and convalescent COVID-19 were sourced from the United States, Italy and Spain. The cDNA or gDNA used as material had been derived from T cells, B-cell-depleted T cells, or PBMCs.

TCRdb's copy holds only in-frame clones and misses some; the assay was immunoSEQ multiplex PCR. The repertoire holds about 260,000 clones, with over 80% as singletons. Trimming removed 5 bases from V and 2 bases from J, with 17 bases in between. Germline lookup yields CDR1 SEHNR and CDR2 FQNEAQ (reference sequence). The CDR3 totals 16 residues. Participant-given clinical history determined each cohort assignment. Those designated as exposed participants met a COVID-19 case within 2 weeks before study entry. The sequence was obtained from a woman aged 35 to 49 who had been exposed to COVID-19. The sequenced sample was PBMCs or T cells enriched from blood (not recorded which). The J gene is TRBJ2-3, the V gene TRBV7-9, with D perhaps being TRBD1 or TRBD2 (6 bases each). CDR3 nucleotide sequence: TGTGCCAGCAGCAGGGGGGCGGGGCGGACCACAGATACGCAGTATTTT. This encodes CASSRGAGRTTDTQYF. Full variable domain (outside the CDR3, taken from reference TRBV7-9 and TRBJ2-3): DTGVSQNPRHKITKRGQNVTFRCDPISEHNRLYWYRQTLGQGPEFLTYFQNEAQLEKSRLLSDRFSAERPKGSFSTLEIQRTEQGDSAMYLCASSRGAGRTTDTQYFGPGTRLTVL.